The 27 T cell receptor beta chains presented below share a single source sample, sequenced in a study of cytomegalovirus exposure and HLA in healthy donors. Primers for the PCR totalled 60 Vbeta and 13 Jbeta. Clones were read by immunoSEQ multiplex PCR, and TCRdb kept only the in-frame ones, dropping some. The table has 60,000 to 95,000 clones, nearly 80% seen once. The sequenced sample was PBMCs. Every receptor here comes from a middle-aged woman in good health and CMV-seropositive.

This clone was recorded a few times. This sequence joins TRBV25-1 and TRBJ1-2; possibly TRBD1 for D (5 bases). The CDR3 consists of 16 residues. The V end lost 0 bases, the J end lost 2 bases, and 13 bases lay between the germline ends. The V gene's germline CDR1 is MGHDK and CDR2 SYGVNS. The CDR3 bases are TGTGCCAGCAGTGAATATAGGCGGGAGGGGAACTATGGCTACACCTTC. This codes for CASSEYRREGNYGYTF.

The chain uses TRBV4-3 and TRBJ2-3, with a possible D match to TRBD1 (6 bases). Between the trimmed V and J ends, which lost 4 bases and 0 bases, there was a span of 17 bases. This CDR3 comprises 17 residues. Germline CDR1 is LGHNA and CDR2 is YSLEER. The CDR3: CASSPSYEGVSTDTQYF. The CDR3 region has the DNA TGCGCCAGCAGCCCCTCATATGAGGGGGTTAGCACAGATACGCAGTATTTT.

Only a few counts were recorded for this clone. The J gene is TRBJ2-6, the V gene TRBV23-1; the D gene is possibly TRBD1 (6 bases). TRBV23-1 is designated an ORF whose function remains uncertain. The ends were cut back, 0 bases at V and 4 bases at J, with 19 bases in the middle. The CDR3 is 19 residues long. The CDR3 nucleotides read TGCGCCAGCAGTCAATCGACGCGGACAGAAGATCCCGGGGCCAACGTCCTGACTTTC. It encodes CASSQSTRTEDPGANVLTF.

The chain uses TRBV7-2 and TRBJ2-1; 7 nucleotides agree with TRBD2. The CDR3 is 16 amino acids. Germline assignment: CDR1 SGHTA and CDR2 FQGNSA. After removal of 5 bases from V and 7 bases from J, the junction contained 14 bases not matched to a gene. For the CDR3, the DNA is TGTGCCAGCAGCCCCTTGAGTGGGGGGGACCATAATGAGCAGTTCTTC. Its protein is CASSPLSGGDHNEQFF.

The chain combines TRBV19 with TRBJ2-1; TRBD2 matches 9 bases. CDR1 LNHDA and CDR2 SQIVND come from the germline V gene (reference sequence). The CDR3 has 13 residues. Trimming cost V 7 bases and J 8 bases; bases outside gene matches: 6. As DNA, the CDR3 is TGTGCCAGTACGCGGGCGGGGGGGTATGAGCAGTTCTTC. It yields the protein CASTRAGGYEQFF.

This chain uses TRBV5-5 with TRBJ2-7, with a weak D call TRBD1 (7 bases). The V gene lost 4 bases and the J gene lost 5 bases, with 19 bases spanning the gap. The CDR3 covers 15 residues. Germline CDR1 reads SGHKS; CDR2 reads YYEKEE (reference sequence). The CDR3 DNA sequence: TGTGCCAGCAGCCCCAGGGGGGAAGGATGGGACGAGCAGTACTTC. This translates into CASSPRGEGWDEQYF.

The rearrangement joins TRBV14 to TRBJ1-5, with 9 nucleotides matching TRBD1. The CDR3 spans 16 residues. The V gene end was trimmed by 9 bases and the J gene end by 5 bases; junction bases not matched to a gene: 14. The germline gives CDR1 SGHDN, CDR2 FVKESK. CDR3 bases: TGTGCCAGGAGATCCCGGGACAGGGTTTGGGATCAGCCCCAGCATTTT. Its protein is CARRSRDRVWDQPQHF.

The rearrangement links TRBV30 to TRBJ2-7; TRBD1 matches 8 bases. Trimming took 2 bases from V and 7 from J; bases not matched to a gene: 7. Germline CDR1 and CDR2: GTSNPN and SVGIG (reference sequence). The CDR3 spans 13 residues. As DNA, the CDR3 is TGTGCCTGGAGTTACCAGGGGGCGAGGGAGCAGTACTTC. It is translated as CAWSYQGAREQYF.

V gene TRBV5-4 combines with J gene TRBJ2-7; D is perhaps TRBD2 (7 bases). Between the trimmed V and J ends, which lost 4 bases and 0 bases, there was a span of 11 bases. The germline V gene encodes CDR1 SGHNT and CDR2 YYREEE (reference sequence). This CDR3 has 14 amino acids. The CDR3 nucleotides read TGTGCCAGCAGCCCGCGGGGGCTCTCCTACGAGCAGTACTTC. Its translation: CASSPRGLSYEQYF.

The chain combines TRBV7-9 with TRBJ2-7, with D possibly TRBD2 on 7 matching bases. CDR1 is SEHNR, CDR2 FQNEAQ, per germline (reference sequence). Trimming took off 5 bases at V and 4 bases at J, with 18 bases between the two ends. This CDR3 spans 15 amino acids. The CDR3 region has the DNA TGTGCCAGCAGCCAACCGGGCGGGGGCGTTTACGAGCAGTACTTC. Its translation: CASSQPGGGVYEQYF.

J is TRBJ1-5 and V is TRBV28; the match to TRBD1 covers 7 bases. The CDR3 has 13 amino acids. V shed 9 bases, J shed 2 bases, and the junction held 4 bases outside the gene matches. Germline V lookup: CDR1 MDHEN, CDR2 SYDVKM. DNA for the CDR3: TGTGCCAGTCACAGGGGTGGCAATCAGCCCCAGCATTTT. It specifies CASHRGGNQPQHF.

J is TRBJ2-1 and V is TRBV6-1, with 9 nucleotides matching TRBD2. V dropped 7 bases and J dropped 8; count of bases not matched to a gene: 12. The CDR3 consists of 15 residues. Germline V gene sequence: CDR1 MNHNS, CDR2 SASEGT. CDR3 sequence (DNA): TGTGCCAGCACTAAGGGGGCTAGCGGGGAATATGAGCAGTTCTTC. Translating gives CASTKGASGEYEQFF.

This chain uses TRBV15 with TRBJ2-3; 10 bases align to TRBD2. Trimming removed 0 bases from V and 4 bases from J; junction bases left unmatched: 10. The CDR3 runs 18 residues. The germline CDR1 and CDR2 sequences are LNHNV and YYDKDF (reference sequence). In nucleotides, the CDR3 is TGTGCCACCAGCAGAGATTACGGGGCTAGCGGGGGCGCAGATACGCAGTATTTT. Its protein is CATSRDYGASGGADTQYF.

The V and J genes are TRBV4-3 and TRBJ2-4, with D maybe TRBD2 (6 bases). Germline loops: CDR1 LGHNA, CDR2 YSLEER. The germline V and J ends were trimmed by 0 bases and 8 bases, with 23 bases remaining between them. CDR3 size: 18 residues. The CDR3 spells CASSQERTVAAGGHIQYF. The DNA of the CDR3 is TGCGCCAGCAGCCAAGAAAGGACGGTAGCGGCCGGTGGGCACATTCAGTACTTC.

The V and J genes are TRBV6-5 and TRBJ2-3, with 9 nucleotides matching TRBD2. Germline loops: CDR1 MNHEY, CDR2 SVGAGI. V shed 3 bases and J 6 bases; nucleotides not matched to a gene: 7. CDR3 length equals 15 residues. The CDR3 DNA is TGTGCCAGCAGTTATGCGCGGGGGGGCCGGGATACGCAGTATTTT. Its translation is CASSYARGGRDTQYF.

The rearrangement uses TRBV6-5 and TRBJ2-7; D might be TRBD2 (6 bases). CDR3 length equals 14 residues. Deletions cut 4 bases from V and 3 bases from J, with 13 bases between. Germline CDR1 MNHEY, CDR2 SVGAGI. The CDR3 DNA reads as TGTGCCAGCAGTTTCCGGGGGAACTACTACGAGCAGTACTTC. Protein: CASSFRGNYYEQYF.

The chain carries TRBV27 and TRBJ2-1; D might be TRBD1 (5 bases). CDR3 length equals 17 residues. Between the trimmed V and J ends, which lost 7 bases and 8 bases, there was a span of 27 bases. Germline CDR1 MNHEY, CDR2 SMNVEV (reference sequence). The CDR3 region has the DNA TGTGCCAGCAACTTGCTCCCTCGGGCAGGGCATGTAGATGAGCAGTTCTTC. Translation: CASNLLPRAGHVDEQFF.

In this sample, this clone turned up once. This chain connects TRBV7-9 to TRBJ2-7, with TRBD2 as a possible D gene (5 bases). Germline V CDR1 and CDR2: SEHNR, FQNEAQ (reference sequence). The ends were cut back, 3 bases at V and 2 bases at J, with 14 bases in the middle. The CDR3 contains 15 residues. The CDR3 DNA sequence: TGTGCCAGCAGCTTTCCCGGGGAGAGGGCCTACGAGCAGTACTTC. Its protein is CASSFPGERAYEQYF.

This clone was seen just once. The V gene is TRBV11-3, the J gene TRBJ1-1; 7 bases agree with TRBD1. This CDR3 region has 15 residues. Per the germline V gene, CDR1 is SGHNT and CDR2 is YENEEA. The V gene end was trimmed by 5 bases and the J gene end by 3 bases; junction bases not matched to a gene: 9. The CDR3 DNA is TGTGCCAGCAGCATTACGTCGCAGGGGGACACTGAAGCTTTCTTT. Protein sequence: CASSITSQGDTEAFF.

This clone was found a few times. V and J are TRBV30 and TRBJ2-5; 11 bases agree with TRBD2. The V segment lost 3 bases and the J segment 5 bases; nucleotides outside the gene matches: 5. The CDR3 totals 14 residues. From germline, CDR1 is GTSNPN and CDR2 SVGIG (reference sequence). The CDR3 bases are TGTGCCTGGAGCCCGCTAGCGGGGGGTGAGACCCAGTACTTC. Translated: CAWSPLAGGETQYF.

This sequence joins TRBV7-2 and TRBJ1-4; D ambiguous. Deletions cut 6 bases from V and 7 bases from J, with 18 bases between. CDR1 is SGHTA and CDR2 is FQGNSA in the germline V gene. This CDR3 has 15 residues. Here the CDR3 DNA reads TGTGCCAGCAGGTACGGAGGCGGCCGAGCTGAAAAACTGTTTTTT. Translated, it gives CASRYGGGRAEKLFF.

The chain uses TRBV15 and TRBJ1-5; D gene uncertain. The CDR3 runs 15 residues. The germline V and J ends were trimmed by 0 bases and 1 base, with 7 bases remaining between them. In germline, CDR1 is LNHNV, CDR2 YYDKDF (reference sequence). The CDR3 sequence is CATSRDLGSNQPQHF. CDR3 sequence (DNA): TGTGCCACCAGCAGAGATCTGGGCAGCAATCAGCCCCAGCATTTT.

This chain connects TRBV18 to TRBJ2-7; D gene uncertain. CDR1 is KGHSH and CDR2 is LQKENI in the germline V gene. This CDR3 has 14 amino acids. The V and J ends lost 2 bases and 0 bases respectively, with 8 bases between them. CDR3 sequence: CASSPAVSSYEQYF. The CDR3, as DNA: TGTGCCAGCTCACCAGCGGTGAGCTCCTACGAGCAGTACTTC. The full variable domain, with the rest looked up from reference TRBV18 and TRBJ2-7, is NAGVMQNPRHLVRRRGQEARLRCSPMKGHSHVYWYRQLPEEGLKFMVYLQKENIIDESGMPKERFSAEFPKEGPSILRIQQVVRGDSAAYFCASSPAVSSYEQYFGPGTRLTVT.

The CDR3 loop reads CASSVAGFTSTGELFF. CDR3 coding DNA: TGTGCCAGCAGCGTTGCAGGGTTCACCTCTACCGGGGAGCTGTTTTTT. This chain connects TRBV9 to TRBJ2-2; perhaps TRBD1 as D (5 bases). In germline, CDR1 is SGDLS, CDR2 YYNGEE. This CDR3 comprises 16 residues. With 2 bases removed from V and 5 bases from J, the gap between germline ends came to 16 bases.

J is TRBJ2-5 and V is TRBV27; D is perhaps TRBD1 (6 bases). TRBJ2-7 matches the DNA end more closely, so the J call is doubtful. The CDR3 runs to 14 residues. The V gene's germline CDR1 is MNHEY and CDR2 SMNVEV (reference sequence). The CDR3 sequence: CASSHRQASYEQYF. The CDR3 coding sequence is TGTGCCAGCAGTCACCGACAGGCTTCCTACGAGCAGTACTTC.

The chain employs TRBV10-3 and TRBJ2-5; 8 bases line up with TRBD2. The CDR3 has 14 residues. Germline V CDR1 and CDR2: ENHRY, SYGVKD. V lost 3 bases, J lost 5 bases, and 5 bases stayed unmatched. DNA for the CDR3: TGTGCCATCAGTGAACCCGGGGGGGCGGAGACCCAGTACTTC. The encoded protein is CAISEPGGAETQYF.

The V gene is TRBV6-1, the J gene TRBJ2-2, with 7 bases matching TRBD1. Germline V lookup: CDR1 MNHNS, CDR2 SASEGT. CDR3 length: 14 residues. V trimming: 0 bases; J trimming: 7 bases; junction bases outside the gene matches: 2. CDR3 coding DNA: TGTGCCAGCAGTGAAGCGGGGGACAGCGGGGAGCTGTTTTTT. Translation: CASSEAGDSGELFF.